This TCR beta chain is from a study of cytomegalovirus exposure and HLA in healthy donors. Study observations and caveats: In an earlier analysis, in 620 or so donors, most V segments appeared productive either ~90% or ~30% of the time.

Worth noting for this clone: Its specificity is unknown.

The PCR ran on 60 Vbeta and 13 Jbeta primers. Method: immunoSEQ multiplex PCR; TCRdb's copy keeps in-frame clones and lacks some. The sample has roughly 130,000 clones, 73% seen once. V lost 4 bases and J lost 6; bases outside the gene matches: 15. The CDR3 contains 17 residues. Germline CDR1 reads MGHRA; CDR2 reads YSYEKL. The TCR was taken from a woman in her thirties or forties in good health and CMV-seropositive. Sample: PBMCs. The rearrangement links TRBV4-1 to TRBJ1-1; 9 bases map to TRBD1. The chain's CDR3 is CASSLYTTGTGFPEAFF. CDR3 DNA: TGCGCCAGCAGCCTATACACAACCGGGACAGGGTTCCCTGAAGCTTTCTTT.